This entry concerns a single T cell receptor beta chain. The antigen is unknown. The data stem from a study of CD8+CD57+ T cells in acquired aplastic anemia. Study-level background: For CD4+ cells, healthy donors had an average of approximately 9.8 million reads.

It was genomic DNA that served as the template for profiling TCR beta VDJ and CDR3. One entry per CDR3 protein, called by TCRdb with MiXCR from the reads. Of 200,000 to 250,000 distinct CDR3 sequences in the sample, under 65% are singletons; the top ten hold over 25%. With 6 bases clipped from V and 2 bases from J, the junction kept 5 bases outside the gene matches. CDR3 length equals 14 residues. The germline V gene encodes CDR1 DFQATT and CDR2 SNEGSKA (reference sequence). Broader study findings: Researchers report that about 28 CD8+ CDR3 sequences appeared in both patients and controls.

The chain carries TRBV20-1 and TRBJ1-2, with 11 bases that match TRBD1. Sequencing input: sorted CD4+, CD8+, or CD8+CD57+ T cells (not recorded which) from PBMCs. This TCR was sampled from a human donor in good health. CDR3 coding DNA: TGCAGTGCCGGAGGACAGGGGGCGAACTATGGCTACACCTTC. The encoded protein is CSAGGQGANYGYTF.